These 12 T cell receptor beta chains originate from one sample sequenced in a study of vaccination effects on CD4 cells after COVID-19. Clones were sequenced by immunoSEQ multiplex PCR, and TCRdb holds only the in-frame ones, with some missing. This sample has around 21,000 clones, with approximately 74% found just once. In the ViraFEST assay, antigen-specific CD4+ clonotypes were identified by expansion after peptide-pool stimulation. At the end of about ten days of culture, CD4+ T cells were isolated. Absence of prior SARS-CoV-2 infection characterized the vaccine recipients, who showed negative nucleocapsid antibodies. Their cognate antigens are unknown. This material consisted of CD4+ T cells from PBMCs cultured with HCoV-NL63 spike peptides, taken before COVID-19 vaccination. These receptors were collected from a human donor who received a COVID-19 vaccine.

The rearrangement uses TRBV10-3 and TRBJ2-2; possibly TRBD1 for D (6 bases). The ends were cut back, 3 bases at V and 5 bases at J, with 13 bases in the middle. The CDR3 contains 15 residues. Germline CDR1 ENHRY, CDR2 SYGVKD. The DNA for the CDR3 is TGTGCCATCAGTGAAAACAGGGATCCGACCGGGGAGCTGTTTTTT. Its protein is CAISENRDPTGELFF.

The chain carries TRBV19 and TRBJ1-2, with D maybe TRBD1 (5 bases). Germline V gene sequence: CDR1 LNHDA, CDR2 SQIVND (reference sequence). This CDR3 spans 14 amino acids. The V end lost 5 bases, the J end lost 5 bases, and 15 bases lay between the germline ends. The CDR3 DNA reads TGTGCCAGTAGTCCCCGGGGGGGACCTTATGGCTACACCTTC. Encoded protein: CASSPRGGPYGYTF.

The chain links TRBV6-5 to TRBJ1-3, with 8 bases aligning to TRBD1. Germline CDR1 reads MNHEY; CDR2 reads SVGAGI. The CDR3 has 15 residues. The ends lost 6 bases at V and 3 bases at J; junction bases unmatched: 7. The CDR3 DNA sequence: TGTGCCAGCAGCGCTCAGGGGGCGTATGGAAACACCATATATTTT. This sequence encodes CASSAQGAYGNTIYF.

The V and J genes are TRBV18 and TRBJ2-7, with 7 bases aligning to TRBD1. Germline V gives CDR1 KGHSH, CDR2 LQKENI. With V trimmed by 5 bases and J by 5 bases, 6 bases remained unmatched. The CDR3 covers 13 residues. CDR3 amino acids: CASSSQQGNEQYF. In nucleotides, the CDR3 is TGTGCCAGCTCAAGTCAACAGGGGAACGAGCAGTACTTC.

This clone was found a few times. The chain has TRBV6-1 and TRBJ2-3, with D perhaps assigned TRBD1 or TRBD2 (5 bases each). Germline V lookup: CDR1 MNHNS, CDR2 SASEGT. The germline V and J ends were trimmed by 3 bases and 8 bases, with 6 bases remaining between them. The CDR3 spans 11 residues. The CDR3 is CASSEGPTQYF. The CDR3 bases are TGTGCCAGCAGTGAGGGACCTACGCAGTATTTT.

The chain joins TRBV5-1 to TRBJ2-3, with TRBD1 identical over 8 bases. CDR1 and CDR2 from the germline V gene are SGHRS and YFSETQ. V lost 0 bases, J lost 2 bases, and 2 bases stayed unmatched. The CDR3 totals 15 residues. The chain's CDR3 is CASSLEGQDTDTQYF. In DNA, the CDR3 is TGCGCCAGCAGCTTGGAGGGACAGGACACAGATACGCAGTATTTT.

The chain has TRBV12-3 or TRBV12-4 and TRBJ2-2; no clear D gene. V was trimmed by 4 bases and J by 9 bases, leaving 9 bases between them. The CDR3 contains 12 residues. CDR3 residues: CASSWLARELFF. CDR3 nucleotides: TGTGCCAGCAGTTGGTTGGCCCGGGAGCTGTTTTTT.

The chain recombines TRBV5-1 with TRBJ1-5; D ambiguous. The CDR3 has 15 residues. Germline V gene lookup returns CDR1 SGHRS and CDR2 YFSETQ. The V and J ends lost 4 bases and 0 bases respectively, with 11 bases between them. The chain's CDR3 is CASSLGALSNQPQHF. CDR3 bases: TGCGCCAGCAGCCTGGGAGCCCTTAGCAATCAGCCCCAGCATTTT.

By share of the sample, this clone is medium-sized. V is TRBV10-3 and J is TRBJ1-1, with 7 bases lining up with TRBD1. J lost 8 bases, V lost 2 bases, and 11 bases had no gene match. The CDR3 length is 15 residues. Germline V gene sequence: CDR1 ENHRY, CDR2 SYGVKD. CDR3 in DNA: TGTGCCATCAGTGAGACCGGGACAGCTACTACCGAAGCTTTCTTT. Protein sequence: CAISETGTATTEAFF.

The chain is built from TRBV24-1 and TRBJ2-7, with 7 bases matching TRBD1. V dropped 3 bases and J dropped 8; count of bases not matched to a gene: 9. Germline CDR1 and CDR2: KGHDR and SFDVKD. The CDR3 is 14 residues long. The CDR3 nucleotides are TGTGCCACCAGTGATGACGGTGAACAGGGGAAGCAGTACTTC. It translates to CATSDDGEQGKQYF.

The genes are TRBV11-2 and TRBJ1-2, with D unclear. Per germline, CDR1 SGHAT and CDR2 FQNNGV. Trimming removed 4 bases at V and 3 bases at J, with 18 bases between. The CDR3 is 16 amino acids. The CDR3: CASSSPLVRRDYGYTF. The CDR3 DNA reads as TGTGCCAGCAGCTCCCCTCTCGTGCGGAGAGACTATGGCTACACCTTC.

The V gene is TRBV6-5, the J gene TRBJ2-7; D is undetermined. The CDR3 loop spans 14 amino acids. V was cut by 8 bases and J by 4 bases, with 18 bases left in between. CDR1 is MNHEY, CDR2 SVGAGI, per germline. In DNA, the CDR3 is TGTGCCAGCGAATCGATCTCGAGCCCGTACGAGCAGTACTTC. Its translation: CASESISSPYEQYF.